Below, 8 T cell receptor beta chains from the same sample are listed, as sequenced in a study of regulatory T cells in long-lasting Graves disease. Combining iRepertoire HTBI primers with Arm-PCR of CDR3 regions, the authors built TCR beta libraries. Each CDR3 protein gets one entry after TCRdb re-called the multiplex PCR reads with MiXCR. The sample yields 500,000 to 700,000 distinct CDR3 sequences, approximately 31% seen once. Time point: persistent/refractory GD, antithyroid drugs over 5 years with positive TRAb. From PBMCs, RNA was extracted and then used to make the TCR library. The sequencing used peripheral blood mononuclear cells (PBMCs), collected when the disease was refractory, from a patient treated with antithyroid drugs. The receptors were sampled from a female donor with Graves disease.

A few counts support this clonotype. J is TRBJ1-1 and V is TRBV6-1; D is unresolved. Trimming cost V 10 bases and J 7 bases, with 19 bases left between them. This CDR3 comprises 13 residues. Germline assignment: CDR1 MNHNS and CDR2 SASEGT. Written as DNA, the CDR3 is TGTGCCACCTACCGGCCTGAAGGCAGTGAAGCTTTCTTT. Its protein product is CATYRPEGSEAFF.

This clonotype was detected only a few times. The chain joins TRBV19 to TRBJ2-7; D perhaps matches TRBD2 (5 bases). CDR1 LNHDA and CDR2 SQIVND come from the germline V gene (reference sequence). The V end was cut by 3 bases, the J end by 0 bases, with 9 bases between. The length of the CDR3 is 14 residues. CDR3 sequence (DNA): TGTGCCAGTAGTATCGGACTGAGCTCCTACGAGCAGTACTTC. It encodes CASSIGLSSYEQYF.

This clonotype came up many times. The DNA for the CDR3 is TGCAGTGCTAGTTCAGGGGCAACTAATGAAAAACTGTTTTTT. Amino acids: CSASSGATNEKLFF. V is TRBV20-1 and J is TRBJ1-4; possible D gene TRBD1, 6 bases. Trimming took 3 bases from V and 0 from J, leaving 8 bases between them. The CDR3 has 14 residues. Germline assignment: CDR1 DFQATT and CDR2 SNEGSKA (reference sequence).

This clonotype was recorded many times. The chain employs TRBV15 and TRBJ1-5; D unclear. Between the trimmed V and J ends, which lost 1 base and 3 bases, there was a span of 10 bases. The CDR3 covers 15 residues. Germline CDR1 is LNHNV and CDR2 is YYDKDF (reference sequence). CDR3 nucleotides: TGTGCCACCAGCAGAGTATTAGGGAACAATCAGCCCCAGCATTTT. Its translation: CATSRVLGNNQPQHF.

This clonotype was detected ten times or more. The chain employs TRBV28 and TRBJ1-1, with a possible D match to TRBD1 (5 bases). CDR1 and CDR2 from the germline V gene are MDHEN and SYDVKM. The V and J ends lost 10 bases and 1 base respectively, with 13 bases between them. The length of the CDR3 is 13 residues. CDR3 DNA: TGTGCCATAGTGGGGGGTGGGAACACTGAAGCTTTCTTT. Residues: CAIVGGGNTEAFF.

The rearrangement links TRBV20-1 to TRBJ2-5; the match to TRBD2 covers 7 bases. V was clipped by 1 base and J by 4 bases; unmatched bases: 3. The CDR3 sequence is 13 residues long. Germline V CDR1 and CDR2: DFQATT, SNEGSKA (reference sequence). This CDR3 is CSARGWGGETQYF. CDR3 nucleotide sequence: TGCAGTGCTAGAGGTTGGGGGGGAGAGACCCAGTACTTC.

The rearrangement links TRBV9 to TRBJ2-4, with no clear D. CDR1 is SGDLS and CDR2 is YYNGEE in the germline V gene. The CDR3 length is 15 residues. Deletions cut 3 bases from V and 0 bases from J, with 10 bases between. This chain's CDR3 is CASSEGGVAKNIQYF. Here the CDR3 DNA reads TGTGCCAGCAGCGAGGGCGGTGTAGCCAAAAACATTCAGTACTTC.

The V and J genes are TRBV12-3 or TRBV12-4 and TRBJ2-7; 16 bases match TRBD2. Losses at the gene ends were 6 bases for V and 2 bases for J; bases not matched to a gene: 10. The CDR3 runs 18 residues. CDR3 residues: CASRGGGLAGGRAYEQYF. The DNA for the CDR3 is TGTGCCAGCAGGGGTGGGGGACTAGCGGGAGGGCGCGCCTACGAGCAGTACTTC.